This TCR beta chain stems from a study of graft-versus-host responses after intestinal transplantation. There are 13 residues in the CDR3. CDR1 PRHDT and CDR2 FYEKMQ come from the germline V gene (reference sequence). V was clipped by 3 bases and J by 4 bases, with 8 bases between them. Profiled with immunoSEQ multiplex PCR; TCRdb holds only in-frame clones, not every one. The sample includes tens of thousands of clones, approximately 93% seen only once; the top ten take less than 0.65%. Comments on this clone: Its antigen is currently unknown.

The chain employs TRBV13 and TRBJ2-3; no reliable D call. This sequence originates from a human donor who received an intestinal transplant. Here the sequenced sample was unstimulated CD8+ T cells sorted from spleen or lymph node cells, taken before intestinal transplant. As DNA, the CDR3 is TGTGCCAGCAGCTTCGCGGCCCCAGATACGCAGTATTTT. It specifies CASSFAAPDTQYF.